These 20 T cell receptor beta chains came from one sample sequenced in a study of blood T cells in healthy people across ages. Primed by a sample-barcoded 5' primer and a J-beta primer mix, a second PCR proceeded for about 7 to 11 cycles. TCRdb fed the 5' RACE reads into MiXCR, producing one record per CDR3 protein. The data show fewer than 2,000,000 distinct CDR3 sequences, more than 35% seen once. Sequenced input: blood. The receptors were sampled from a human donor in good health.

V and J are TRBV27 and TRBJ2-7; no clear D. This CDR3 region has 16 residues. Germline CDR1 and CDR2: MNHEY and SMNVEV (reference sequence). The germline V and J ends were trimmed by 7 bases and 6 bases, with 25 bases remaining between them. CDR3 coding DNA: TGTGCCAGCAAGGAAGCCCCAGGAAGGACCCCCGGCGAGCAGTACTTC. Translated: CASKEAPGRTPGEQYF.

This clonotype was found a few times. The chain links TRBV7-8 to TRBJ1-1; possible D gene TRBD1, 6 bases. Looked up from germline, CDR1 is SGHVS and CDR2 is FQNEAQ. Deletions cut 3 bases from V and 5 bases from J, with 16 bases between. This CDR3 is 15 amino acids long. CDR3 region: CASSFGWGAGTEAFF. DNA of the CDR3: TGTGCCAGCAGCTTTGGGTGGGGGGCAGGAACTGAAGCTTTCTTT.

This clonotype was detected only once. The CDR3 nucleotides are TGTGCCAGCCGGAGGGGGGCAGGCATGAACACTGAAGCTTTCTTT. It translates to CASRRGAGMNTEAFF. This chain uses TRBV27 with TRBJ1-1; D possibly corresponds to TRBD1 (6 bases). Germline assignment: CDR1 MNHEY and CDR2 SMNVEV (reference sequence). The V end lost 8 bases, the J end lost 0 bases, and 16 bases lay between the germline ends. There are 15 residues in the CDR3.

The rearrangement joins TRBV7-2 to TRBJ2-7; D remains ambiguous. V gave up 3 bases and J gave up 0 bases, with 6 bases separating them. The CDR3 sequence is 13 residues long. In germline, CDR1 is SGHTA, CDR2 FQGNSA. CDR3 coding DNA: TGTACCAGCAGCTTTATTGGCTCCTACGAGCAGTACTTC. This sequence encodes CTSSFIGSYEQYF.

A few counts support this clonotype. The V gene is TRBV6-2 or TRBV6-3, the J gene TRBJ2-7; D unclear. V dropped 4 bases and J dropped 2 bases, with 15 bases sitting between them. This CDR3 comprises 15 residues. Germline loops: CDR1 MNHEY, CDR2 SVGEGT. The CDR3 sequence is CASSSVLEPPYEQYF. For the CDR3, the DNA is TGTGCCAGCAGTTCCGTCCTGGAACCCCCCTACGAGCAGTACTTC.

This clonotype appeared a single time. This CDR3 reads CASSARLAGINEQFF. The CDR3 DNA sequence: TGTGCCAGCAGCGCCCGGCTAGCGGGGATCAATGAGCAGTTCTTC. V usage is TRBV11-2 and J usage is TRBJ2-1, with 9 positions matching TRBD2. V was pared by 5 bases and J by 6 bases, with 8 bases of the junction left unmatched. Germline CDR1 is SGHAT and CDR2 is FQNNGV. The CDR3 covers 15 residues.

V usage is TRBV12-3 or TRBV12-4 and J usage is TRBJ1-6, with TRBD1 as a possible D gene (5 bases). V shed 8 bases and J shed 0 bases, with 11 bases lying between them. CDR3 size: 15 residues. CDR3 protein: CASVKGSSYNSPLHF. CDR3 in DNA: TGTGCCAGCGTTAAGGGGAGCTCCTATAATTCACCCCTCCACTTT.

This rearrangement joins TRBV7-8 to TRBJ1-5; the D gene is possibly TRBD1 (6 bases). This CDR3 region has 16 residues. The germline gives CDR1 SGHVS, CDR2 FQNEAQ. V lost 2 bases and J lost 4, with 15 bases in between. CDR3: CASSLSGRGENQPQHF. CDR3 sequence (DNA): TGTGCCAGCAGCTTATCAGGCAGGGGAGAAAATCAGCCCCAGCATTTT.

The chain has TRBV29-1 and TRBJ1-2; D unresolved. This CDR3 has 12 residues. CDR1 is SQVTM and CDR2 is ANQGSEA in the germline V gene. Trimming pared 6 bases from V and 3 bases from J, leaving 11 bases between. CDR3 amino acids: CSVQVSYYGYTF. The CDR3 nucleotides read TGCAGCGTCCAAGTTTCCTACTATGGCTACACCTTC.

This clonotype was found a few times. The gene calls are TRBV15 and TRBJ2-5; weak D call: TRBD1 (6 bases). Trimming took 0 bases from V and 2 from J, leaving 16 bases between them. The germline V gene has CDR1 LNHNV and CDR2 YYDKDF (reference sequence). CDR3 length equals 17 residues. CDR3 in DNA: TGTGCCACCAGCAGAGAAAAACGGGACAACACTCAAGAGACCCAGTACTTC. This sequence encodes CATSREKRDNTQETQYF.

CDR3 residues: CASSGRLAGGIEQFF. The CDR3 region has the DNA TGTGCCAGCAGTGGTAGACTAGCGGGGGGGATTGAGCAGTTCTTC. The chain uses TRBV12-3 or TRBV12-4 and TRBJ2-1; 14 bases are shared with TRBD2. After removal of 5 bases from V and 9 bases from J, the junction contained 6 bases not matched to a gene. This CDR3 has 15 residues.

This clonotype was seen a few times. The chain employs TRBV20-1 and TRBJ1-2; 8 nucleotides match TRBD1. CDR3 length equals 12 residues. Looked up from germline, CDR1 is DFQATT and CDR2 is SNEGSKA (reference sequence). CDR3 amino acids: CSTGGLGYGYTF. The DNA of the CDR3 is TGCAGCACAGGGGGTTTAGGCTATGGCTACACCTTC.

The rearrangement links TRBV6-6 to TRBJ1-1, with D uncertain. The germline gives CDR1 MNHNY, CDR2 SVGAGI (reference sequence). The CDR3 spans 13 residues. The V and J ends lost 5 bases and 6 bases respectively, with 13 bases between them. The CDR3 DNA reads TGTGCCAGCAGTGAGACGGGAATCTCTGAAGCTTTCTTT. Its translation: CASSETGISEAFF.

This chain connects TRBV7-9 to TRBJ2-3; 14 nucleotides match TRBD2. The germline V gene has CDR1 SEHNR and CDR2 FQNEAQ (reference sequence). V dropped 5 bases and J dropped 2; count of bases not matched to a gene: 3. There are 16 residues in the CDR3. In nucleotides, the CDR3 is TGTGCCAGCAGCCGACTAGCGGGGGGGTACACAGATACGCAGTATTTT. It translates to CASSRLAGGYTDTQYF.

The chain recombines TRBV7-9 with TRBJ1-4; 8 bases map to TRBD1. V dropped 5 bases and J dropped 6; count of bases not matched to a gene: 8. The CDR3 extends over 15 amino acids. The germline V gene has CDR1 SEHNR and CDR2 FQNEAQ (reference sequence). The CDR3 loop reads CASSARTGTDEKLFF. As DNA, the CDR3 is TGTGCCAGCAGCGCGAGGACAGGGACGGATGAAAAACTGTTTTTT.

CDR3 in DNA: TGTGCCAGCAGCCCGGAGGGACAGAGGGGATACGAGCAGTACTTC. This codes for CASSPEGQRGYEQYF. The chain recombines TRBV7-2 with TRBJ2-7, with D tentatively TRBD1 (7 bases). This CDR3 spans 15 amino acids. Trimming took 5 bases from V and 4 from J, leaving 18 bases between them. Germline V gene sequence: CDR1 SGHTA, CDR2 FQGNSA. The full variable domain, its missing parts supplied by reference TRBV7-2 and TRBJ2-7, is GAGVSQSPSNKVTEKGKDVELRCDPISGHTALYWYRQSLGQGLEFLIYFQGNSAPDKSGLPSDRFSAERTGGSVSTLTIQRTQQEDSAVYLCASSPEGQRGYEQYFGPGTRLTVT.

The DNA of the CDR3 is TGTGCCGGTGGGAATGATAGGCAGCCCCAGCATTTT. As protein: CAGGNDRQPQHF. The V and J genes are TRBV6-6 and TRBJ1-5; no clear D. The germline V gene has CDR1 MNHNY and CDR2 SVGAGI (reference sequence). V was clipped by 11 bases and J by 7 bases, with 15 bases between them. The CDR3 is 12 residues long.

This sequence joins TRBV15 and TRBJ2-7; D may match TRBD1 or TRBD2 (5 bases each). The germline gives CDR1 LNHNV, CDR2 YYDKDF (reference sequence). CDR3 length: 15 residues. The germline V and J ends were trimmed by 4 bases and 3 bases, with 16 bases remaining between them. The DNA for the CDR3 is TGTGCCACCAGCAATGACCGGGACCCACTCTACGAGCAGTACTTC. Translated: CATSNDRDPLYEQYF.

The rearrangement joins TRBV5-1 to TRBJ2-3; tentative D call: TRBD1 (6 bases). Germline CDR1 and CDR2: SGHRS and YFSETQ. Trimming stripped 6 bases from V and 0 bases from J, with 14 bases between. The CDR3 runs 15 residues. The CDR3 DNA reads as TGCGCCAGCATGTCGGACAGCCGTAGCACAGATACGCAGTATTTT. Residues: CASMSDSRSTDTQYF.

On this clonotype itself: A read error is possible here, since a much larger clone lies one base away. The rearrangement joins TRBV9 to TRBJ1-2; D is uncertain. Germline loops: CDR1 SGDLS, CDR2 YYNGEE. The CDR3 runs 14 residues. The chain's CDR3 is CASSVVDERYGYIF. The CDR3 nucleotides are TGTGCCAGCAGCGTCGTTGATGAGAGATATGGCTACATCTTC.